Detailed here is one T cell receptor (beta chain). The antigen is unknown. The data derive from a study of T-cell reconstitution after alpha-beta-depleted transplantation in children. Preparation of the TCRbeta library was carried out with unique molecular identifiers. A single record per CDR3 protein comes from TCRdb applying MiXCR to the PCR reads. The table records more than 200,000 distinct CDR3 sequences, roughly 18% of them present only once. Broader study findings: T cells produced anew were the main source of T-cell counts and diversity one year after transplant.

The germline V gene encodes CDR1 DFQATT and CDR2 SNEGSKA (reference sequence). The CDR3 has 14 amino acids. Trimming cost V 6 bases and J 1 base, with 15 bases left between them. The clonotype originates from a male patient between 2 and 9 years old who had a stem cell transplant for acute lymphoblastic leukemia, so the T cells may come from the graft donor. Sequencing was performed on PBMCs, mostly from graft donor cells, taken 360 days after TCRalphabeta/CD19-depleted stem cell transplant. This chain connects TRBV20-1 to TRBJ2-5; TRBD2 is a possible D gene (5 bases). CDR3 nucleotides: TGCAGTGCCCGGGATCTTCGGGGCCAAGAGACCCAGTACTTC. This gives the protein CSARDLRGQETQYF.